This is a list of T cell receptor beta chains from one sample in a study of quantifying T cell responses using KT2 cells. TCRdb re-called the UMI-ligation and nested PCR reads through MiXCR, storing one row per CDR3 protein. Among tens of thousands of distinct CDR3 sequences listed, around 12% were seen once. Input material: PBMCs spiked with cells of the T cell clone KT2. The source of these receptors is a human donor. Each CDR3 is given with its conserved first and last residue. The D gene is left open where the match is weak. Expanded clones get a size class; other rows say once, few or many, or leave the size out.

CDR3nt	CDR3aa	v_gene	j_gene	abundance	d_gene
TGTGCCAACCCCAACCGGGACATGAACTACGAGCAGTACTTC	CANPNRDMNYEQYF	TRBV27	TRBJ2-7	few	.
TGTGCCAGCAGCCAAGAATCTAGTTTCGAGACCCAGTACTTC	CASSQESSFETQYF	TRBV3-1	TRBJ2-5	.	.
TGTGCCAGCAGGGTTAGCAATGAGCAGTTCTTC	CASRVSNEQFF	TRBV12-3/TRBV12-4	TRBJ2-1	few	.
TGTGCCAGCAGCTGGCGGGACTCCTATAAAGAGACCCAGTACTTC	CASSWRDSYKETQYF	TRBV11-2	TRBJ2-5	few	.
TGTGCCAGCAGTTTTCCCGAGTACGAGCAGTACTTC	CASSFPEYEQYF	TRBV28	TRBJ2-7	many	.
TGTGCCAGCAGCTTGGTATTGTTGCCGGGTTTCAATACGCAGTATTTT	CASSLVLLPGFNTQYF	TRBV5-5	TRBJ2-3	many	.
TGCGCCAGCAGCTCCCTGCAGAAACAGGGGGCTGCAGATACGCAGTATTTT	CASSSLQKQGAADTQYF	TRBV5-1	TRBJ2-3	few	TRBD1
TGTGCCAGCAGTTTAGGGGTTAGCTCCTACAATGAGCAGTTCTTC	CASSLGVSSYNEQFF	TRBV12-3/TRBV12-4	TRBJ2-1	.	.
TGCGCCAGCAGCCAAGAGGAGGGGTGGAACACTGAAGCTTTCTTT	CASSQEEGWNTEAFF	TRBV4-3	TRBJ1-1	few	.
TGTGCCAGCAGTGAGGTGGATCTTGGGAGGAATGAAAAACTGTTTTTT	CASSEVDLGRNEKLFF	TRBV2	TRBJ1-4	few	.
TGTGCCTGGGGGACAGGCCCGCGAAACACCATATATTTT	CAWGTGPRNTIYF	TRBV30	TRBJ1-3	.	TRBD1
TGTGCCAGCAGCTCAAACAGAGTTGAAGCTTTCTTT	CASSSNRVEAFF	TRBV7-2	TRBJ1-1	.	.
TGTGCCAGCAGTTATCAGCGACAGGGGACTAATTCACCCCTCCACTTT	CASSYQRQGTNSPLHF	TRBV6-5	TRBJ1-6	.	TRBD1
TGTGCCAGCAGTCTAGCGGGACAGCTCCTCTGGGAGCAGTACTTC	CASSLAGQLLWEQYF	TRBV6-2/TRBV6-3	TRBJ2-7	many	TRBD2
TGTGCCAGCAGCTTAGAGCCCAGCGGGAGCACAGATACGCAGTATTTT	CASSLEPSGSTDTQYF	TRBV7-6	TRBJ2-3	many	.
TGTGCCAGCAGTTTTTGGGGCGGGGAGCTGTTTTTT	CASSFWGGELFF	TRBV12-3/TRBV12-4	TRBJ2-2	.	.
TGCGCCAGCAGATTAGGGACGGAAGGAAACATTCAGTACTTC	CASRLGTEGNIQYF	TRBV5-1	TRBJ2-4	.	.
TGTGCCAGCAGCTTTCGGACAGGGTGGAATTCACCCCTCCACTTT	CASSFRTGWNSPLHF	TRBV7-6	TRBJ1-6	.	TRBD1
TGTGCCAGCAGCGAGACAGGGGATACGCAGTATTTT	CASSETGDTQYF	TRBV7-9	TRBJ2-3	few	TRBD1
TGTGCCAGCAGCTTGGACATTTTGGATACGCAGTATTTT	CASSLDILDTQYF	TRBV5-6	TRBJ2-3	.	.
TGCGCCAGTGGACACATCGGGGCCGGGGAGCTGTTTTTT	CASGHIGAGELFF	TRBV4-1	TRBJ2-2	few	.
TGTGCCAGCAGCTTAGGGCGGGGGGCCTCTCGCACAGATACGCAGTATTTT	CASSLGRGASRTDTQYF	TRBV11-2	TRBJ2-3	few	TRBD2
TGTGCCAGCAGCTTAATTGGAGAGACCCAGTACTTC	CASSLIGETQYF	TRBV7-3	TRBJ2-5	many	.
TGTGCCAGCAGCTCTACTAGCGGGAGGGCGAGAGAGCAGTACTTC	CASSSTSGRAREQYF	TRBV7-9	TRBJ2-7	.	TRBD2
TGTGCCAGCAGCCTTGGGCCTAGCGGGCGATACGAGCAGTACTTC	CASSLGPSGRYEQYF	TRBV6-5	TRBJ2-7	many	TRBD2
TGCAGCGTCATCAGGGGGACCTACAATGAGCAGTTCTTC	CSVIRGTYNEQFF	TRBV29-1	TRBJ2-1	many	TRBD1
TGTGCCAGCAGCCAAGATGTGGGGGGCGCAGGGGAGGACACTGAAGCTTTCTTT	CASSQDVGGAGEDTEAFF	TRBV3-1	TRBJ1-1	.	.
TGTGCCAGCAGCCTTCGGACAGGGGGGCCCTACGAGCAGTACTTC	CASSLRTGGPYEQYF	TRBV11-1	TRBJ2-7	few	TRBD1
TGCGCCAGCAGCTCGCGCCGGGACAGCGGCTACACCTTC	CASSSRRDSGYTF	TRBV5-1	TRBJ1-2	.	TRBD1
TGTGCCAGCGGGGGGCAGGGTTCAATAAATCAGCCCCAGCATTTT	CASGGQGSINQPQHF	TRBV6-2/TRBV6-3	TRBJ1-5	few	.
TGTGCCAGCAGTTTAGCGGGGGCGGGCACCGGGGAGCTGTTTTTT	CASSLAGAGTGELFF	TRBV12-3/TRBV12-4	TRBJ2-2	.	.
TGCAGTGTTACGGGGGATCTCACTGAAGCTTTCTTT	CSVTGDLTEAFF	TRBV20-1	TRBJ1-1	many	.
TGTGCCAGCAGCTTACGGGATGACCAGTTCTTC	CASSLRDDQFF	TRBV7-2	TRBJ2-1	many	.
TGTGCCAGCAGCGAGGGGGGGGGCGGCAAAAACATTCAGTACTTC	CASSEGGGGKNIQYF	TRBV7-6	TRBJ2-4	few	.
TGTGCCAGCAGCCCAACAGGGGTTACGAACACCGGGGAGCTGTTTTTT	CASSPTGVTNTGELFF	TRBV12-3/TRBV12-4	TRBJ2-2	many	TRBD1
TGTGCCAGCAGCCAAGATAGGGCTAGCTCCTACGAGCAGTACTTC	CASSQDRASSYEQYF	TRBV4-2	TRBJ2-7	many	.
TGTGCCAGCAGCCGGGACAGGGGAGCGGAGACCCAGTACTTC	CASSRDRGAETQYF	TRBV7-2	TRBJ2-5	few	TRBD1
TGCGCCAGCAGGACTAGCGGGGCGGATGAGCAGTTCTTC	CASRTSGADEQFF	TRBV5-1	TRBJ2-1	few	TRBD2
TGTGCCAGCAGCCCAGACCCCAGGGGGCATCAGCCCCAGCATTTT	CASSPDPRGHQPQHF	TRBV7-2	TRBJ1-5	.	TRBD1
TGTGCCACGACGACTAGCGGGGGTGACACCGGGGAGCTGTTTTTT	CATTTSGGDTGELFF	TRBV10-3	TRBJ2-2	few	TRBD2
TGTGCCAGTAGTAAGCCGGGACAGGGGGGGAAAAATGAGCAGTTCTTC	CASSKPGQGGKNEQFF	TRBV19	TRBJ2-1	few	TRBD1
TGCAGTGCCAGACGGCAGGGGGCCTACGAGCAGTACTTC	CSARRQGAYEQYF	TRBV20-1	TRBJ2-7	many	TRBD1
TGCAGTCCTAGCGGGAGGGCGGGAGATACGCAGTATTTT	CSPSGRAGDTQYF	TRBV20-1	TRBJ2-3	many	TRBD2
TGTGCCAGCAGCGTTGGGGGCCGCACAGATACGCAGTATTTT	CASSVGGRTDTQYF	TRBV7-8	TRBJ2-3	few	.
TGCGCCAGCAGCTCGTATGACAGGGACACAGATACGCAGTATTTT	CASSSYDRDTDTQYF	TRBV5-1	TRBJ2-3	.	TRBD1
TGTGCCAGCAGCACAGAACTACCTACCTACAATGAGCAGTTCTTC	CASSTELPTYNEQFF	TRBV7-8	TRBJ2-1	few	.
TGTGCCAGCAGTTACTCCGGCCGGGAGGGCTACACCTTC	CASSYSGREGYTF	TRBV6-2/TRBV6-3	TRBJ1-2	.	.
TGTGCCAGTAGTGCAATTCGGGGACTAGCTTACAATGAGCAGTTCTTC	CASSAIRGLAYNEQFF	TRBV19	TRBJ2-1	many	TRBD2
TGTGCCAGCAGTGAGACAGGGCTATATGGCTACACCTTC	CASSETGLYGYTF	TRBV2	TRBJ1-2	.	TRBD1
TGTGCCAGCAGTTTCGGACAGGGCAACACAGATACGCAGTATTTT	CASSFGQGNTDTQYF	TRBV12-3/TRBV12-4	TRBJ2-3	few	TRBD1
TGTGCCAGCAGCCCTTGGACCCAAGCTGGGGAGCAGTACTTC	CASSPWTQAGEQYF	TRBV6-6	TRBJ2-7	few	.